The clone carrying this TCR beta chain was counted between two and nine times. The target antigen is unknown. Germline CDR1 reads DFQATT; CDR2 reads SNEGSKA (reference sequence). This CDR3 region has 13 residues. The V end lost 4 bases, the J end lost 3 bases, and 10 bases lay between the germline ends. Arm-PCR of CDR3 regions with iRepertoire HTBI primers generated TCR beta libraries. TCRdb passed the multiplex PCR reads through MiXCR, listing each CDR3 protein once. Here the sample spans around 500,000 distinct CDR3 sequences, more than 10% being singletons. Indicated time point: newly diagnosed GD, antithyroid drugs for less than 3 months. The TCR library was prepared using RNA isolated from PBMCs. The sample originates from a study of regulatory T cells in long-lasting Graves disease. The study, taken as a whole, reports: It was in persistent disease that TRBV28, TRBJ1-2 and TRBJ2-5 were favored.

This sample also belongs to another study, concerning T cells in Graves' hyperthyroidism and ophthalmopathy. That source reports: In the first-round RT-PCR of the TCR CDR3, the HTBI primer set was used.

The gene calls are TRBV20-1 and TRBJ1-5; D gene uncertain. The material was peripheral blood mononuclear cells (PBMCs), obtained at new diagnosis, from a patient treated with antithyroid drugs. This clonotype originated in a woman aged 25 to 39 with Graves disease. The CDR3 DNA reads as TGCAGTGCTAACGGGCAAGCCAATCAGCCCCAGCATTTT. Amino acid sequence: CSANGQANQPQHF.